The 32 T cell receptor beta chains given below trace back to one sample, sequenced in a study of post-analysis software for immune sequencing data. Unique molecular identifiers were built into the TCR beta cDNA libraries. TCRdb processed the PCR reads anew with MiXCR; each CDR3 protein has one entry. The data contain about 160,000 distinct CDR3 sequences, under 40% of them singletons. Specimen: blood, collected after autologous hematopoietic stem cell transplantation. These receptors were taken from a girl aged 5 to 17 with multiple sclerosis.

The chain combines TRBV14 with TRBJ1-2, with 7 bases identical to TRBD1. Trimming removed 4 bases from V and 0 bases from J; junction bases left unmatched: 5. Germline CDR1 and CDR2: SGHDN and FVKESK. This CDR3 is 15 amino acids long. CDR3 coding DNA: TGTGCCAGCAGCCGCCGGGACAGAGCTAACTATGGCTACACCTTC. Its protein product is CASSRRDRANYGYTF. The full variable domain, its missing parts supplied by reference TRBV14 and TRBJ1-2, is EAGVTQFPSHSVIEKGQTVTLRCDPISGHDNLYWYRRVMGKEIKFLLHFVKESKQDESGMPNNRFLAERTGGTYSTLKVQPAELEDSGVYFCASSRRDRANYGYTFGSGTRLTVV.

This clonotype was recorded many times. V usage is TRBV15 and J usage is TRBJ2-1; the D is unclear. The ends were cut back, 0 bases at V and 10 bases at J, with 16 bases in the middle. Germline V gene data show CDR1 as LNHNV and CDR2 as YYDKDF (reference sequence). The CDR3 contains 15 residues. This CDR3 is CATSREVTAQGEQFF. The CDR3 DNA follows: TGTGCCACCAGCAGAGAGGTAACGGCTCAAGGGGAGCAGTTCTTC.

The chain has TRBV5-1 and TRBJ2-1; D is possibly TRBD1 (6 bases). The V and J ends lost 5 bases and 0 bases respectively, with 24 bases between them. CDR3 size: 19 residues. From germline, CDR1 is SGHRS and CDR2 YFSETQ. The CDR3 protein is CASSRAPDSQQSSYNEQFF. CDR3 DNA: TGCGCCAGCAGTCGAGCCCCGGACAGCCAGCAAAGCTCCTACAATGAGCAGTTCTTC.

This clonotype turned up a few times. The gene calls are TRBV6-6 and TRBJ2-7; D remains ambiguous. This CDR3 contains 11 residues. The V end lost 6 bases, the J end lost 4 bases, and 7 bases lay between the germline ends. CDR1 and CDR2 (germline): MNHNY, SVGAGI (reference sequence). For the CDR3, the DNA is TGTGCCAGCAGCCCTAAGTACGAGCAGTACTTC. It specifies CASSPKYEQYF.

This clonotype was found many times. CDR3 DNA sequence: TGCAGTGCTAGAGATCTACGGGCGGGAGAGCAGTACTTC. Translated, it gives CSARDLRAGEQYF. The genes are TRBV20-1 and TRBJ2-7; weak D call: TRBD2 (6 bases). The CDR3 totals 13 residues. Germline V gene lookup returns CDR1 DFQATT and CDR2 SNEGSKA (reference sequence). V shed 0 bases and J shed 7 bases, with 13 bases lying between them.

This clonotype has only one observation. The chain joins TRBV6-5 to TRBJ1-4; the D is unclear. This CDR3 comprises 15 residues. Germline V CDR1 and CDR2: MNHEY, SVGAGI. V lost 2 bases and J 4 bases, leaving 11 bases between the germline ends. CDR3 DNA: TGTGCCAGCAGTTACGGGCCAGGCCTTAATGAAAAACTGTTTTTT. Protein: CASSYGPGLNEKLFF.

This clonotype was detected only a few times. A read error may be the cause here, since a much bigger clone is one base away. The rearrangement links TRBV20-1 to TRBJ2-3, with D hard to call. V lost 3 bases to trimming and J lost 2 bases, with 9 bases between them. The germline V gene encodes CDR1 DFQATT and CDR2 SNEGSKA (reference sequence). This CDR3 is 13 amino acids long. The CDR3 nucleotides read TGCAGTGCTAGGCGCTTCGACACAGATACGCAGTATTTT. Its protein product is CSARRFDTDTQYF.

The chain couples TRBV7-3 to TRBJ2-5; a weak D match, TRBD2 (7 bases). CDR1 is SGHTA, CDR2 FQGTGA, per germline. The CDR3 has 16 residues. Deletions cut 7 bases from V and 5 bases from J, with 23 bases between. The CDR3 is CASTLRTRGVVETQYF. CDR3 bases: TGTGCCAGCACCCTAAGGACTAGGGGGGTTGTGGAGACCCAGTACTTC.

This rearrangement joins TRBV28 to TRBJ1-1; D is ambiguous. The CDR3 runs 13 residues. With 5 bases removed from V and 1 base from J, the gap between germline ends came to 8 bases. Germline-derived CDR1 and CDR2 are MDHEN and SYDVKM. In DNA form, the CDR3 reads TGTGCCAGCAGTCAGCGACAGAACACTGAAGCTTTCTTT. Its protein product is CASSQRQNTEAFF.

This clonotype was detected a few times. The chain employs TRBV5-1 and TRBJ2-1; 8 nucleotides line up with TRBD2. V dropped 1 base and J dropped 2; count of bases not matched to a gene: 5. CDR1 is SGHRS, CDR2 YFSETQ, per germline. The CDR3 covers 16 residues. CDR3 DNA: TGCGCCAGCAGCTTGTTGCCGGGAGGGCCCTACAATGAGCAGTTCTTC. Its translation: CASSLLPGGPYNEQFF.

The gene calls are TRBV11-3 and TRBJ2-3, with TRBD2 matching over 10 bases. The CDR3 is 15 residues long. V lost 5 bases and J lost 3; bases outside the gene matches: 5. Germline CDR1 SGHNT, CDR2 YENEEA. The CDR3 DNA is TGTGCCAGCAGCCGAGGGACTAGCGTGACAGATACGCAGTATTTT. Protein sequence: CASSRGTSVTDTQYF.

This chain uses TRBV7-2 with TRBJ2-7, with D perhaps assigned TRBD1 or TRBD2 (5 bases each). Looked up from germline, CDR1 is SGHTA and CDR2 is FQGNSA. The CDR3 runs 15 residues. Trimming shortened V by 2 bases and J by 2 bases, and 13 bases separated the two germline ends. For the CDR3, the DNA is TGTGCCAGCAGCTTAACCGGGGCCGACACCTACGAGCAGTACTTC. This sequence encodes CASSLTGADTYEQYF.

The sample holds many counts of this clonotype. The chain employs TRBV18 and TRBJ1-1; D gene unclear. From germline, CDR1 is KGHSH and CDR2 LQKENI. V lost 3 bases, J lost 10 bases, and 12 bases lay in between. This CDR3 comprises 12 residues. CDR3 DNA sequence: TGTGCCAGCTCACCGGGCGGGGAACGAGCTTTCTTT. Translation: CASSPGGERAFF.

This clonotype has a handful of counts. This rearrangement joins TRBV7-2 to TRBJ2-5; TRBD2 matches 10 bases. Per germline, CDR1 SGHTA and CDR2 FQGNSA. V shed 5 bases and J 4 bases; nucleotides not matched to a gene: 13. This CDR3 comprises 17 residues. The CDR3 sequence is CASSVTGLAGVRETQYF. For the CDR3, the DNA is TGTGCCAGCAGCGTAACTGGGCTAGCGGGAGTTAGAGAGACCCAGTACTTC. Combining the CDR3 with reference TRBV7-2 and TRBJ2-5 gives the whole variable domain GAGVSQSPSNKVTEKGKDVELRCDPISGHTALYWYRQSLGQGLEFLIYFQGNSAPDKSGLPSDRFSAERTGGSVSTLTIQRTQQEDSAVYLCASSVTGLAGVRETQYFGPGTRLLVL.

The chain has TRBV13 and TRBJ1-6; 10 bases fit TRBD1. The junction had 9 bases not matched to a gene; V was cut back by 4 bases and J by 6 bases. The length of the CDR3 is 17 residues. Germline V gene sequence: CDR1 PRHDT, CDR2 FYEKMQ (reference sequence). The CDR3 region is CASSSKRDRGSNSPLHF. The CDR3 DNA sequence: TGTGCCAGCAGCTCAAAACGGGACAGGGGAAGTAATTCACCCCTCCACTTT.

This chain connects TRBV5-1 to TRBJ2-7; D perhaps matches TRBD1 (6 bases). Between the trimmed V and J ends, which lost 0 bases and 3 bases, there was a span of 7 bases. This CDR3 spans 13 amino acids. Germline-derived CDR1 and CDR2 are SGHRS and YFSETQ. The chain's CDR3 is CASSLGDNYEQYF. The CDR3 DNA reads as TGCGCCAGCAGCTTGGGGGACAACTACGAGCAGTACTTC.

This chain connects TRBV27 to TRBJ2-3, with 11 bases fitting TRBD1. Looked up from germline, CDR1 is MNHEY and CDR2 is SMNVEV (reference sequence). V trimming: 2 bases; J trimming: 3 bases; junction bases outside the gene matches: 1. The CDR3 is 15 residues long. CDR3 region: CASSLRDRGTDTQYF. The CDR3 DNA sequence: TGTGCCAGCAGTTTACGGGACAGGGGGACAGATACGCAGTATTTT.

V usage is TRBV23-1 and J usage is TRBJ2-5; D not resolved. TRBV23-1 is flagged as an ORF with uncertain function. V was pared by 4 bases and J by 13 bases, with 28 bases between. This CDR3 region has 16 residues. CDR3 nucleotides: TGCGCCAGCAGTCCCAATCCCCTTATTGGGGTCTACGAGCGGTACTTC. This gives the protein CASSPNPLIGVYERYF.

This clonotype was seen ten or more times. CDR3 DNA sequence: TGTGCCAGCAGTTTTATATGGACTAGCGGGAACACCTACGAGCAGTACTTC. This gives the protein CASSFIWTSGNTYEQYF. The J gene is TRBJ2-7, the V gene TRBV27, with 12 bases identical to TRBD2. CDR3 length: 17 amino acids. Trimming removed 3 bases from V and 2 bases from J; junction bases left unmatched: 8. Germline V gene sequence: CDR1 MNHEY, CDR2 SMNVEV (reference sequence).

The rearrangement links TRBV7-9 to TRBJ2-1, with 11 bases lining up with TRBD2. Trimming cost V 6 bases and J 4 bases; bases outside gene matches: 5. Looked up from germline, CDR1 is SEHNR and CDR2 is FQNEAQ (reference sequence). The CDR3 loop spans 15 amino acids. This chain's CDR3 is CASSHRTSGYNEQFF. CDR3 sequence (DNA): TGTGCCAGCAGTCACAGGACTAGCGGGTACAATGAGCAGTTCTTC.

V gene TRBV20-1 combines with J gene TRBJ1-1, with unresolved D. V lost 3 bases and J 0 bases, leaving 11 bases between the germline ends. Germline values: CDR1 DFQATT, CDR2 SNEGSKA (reference sequence). This CDR3 comprises 14 residues. In DNA, the CDR3 is TGCAGTGCTAGTATTCTTTTCATGAACACTGAAGCTTTCTTT. It translates to CSASILFMNTEAFF.

This chain links TRBV7-9 with TRBJ2-1, with 9 nucleotides matching TRBD2. J lost 4 bases, V lost 4 bases, and 8 bases had no gene match. CDR1 is SEHNR and CDR2 is FQNEAQ in the germline V gene (reference sequence). The CDR3 contains 16 residues. The CDR3 nucleotides are TGTGCCAGCAGCTCCGAGGGGACTAGCCCATACAATGAGCAGTTCTTC. Amino acids: CASSSEGTSPYNEQFF. Combining the CDR3 with reference TRBV7-9 and TRBJ2-1 gives the whole variable domain DTGVSQNPRHKITKRGQNVTFRCDPISEHNRLYWYRQTLGQGPEFLTYFQNEAQLEKSRLLSDRFSAERPKGSFSTLEIQRTEQGDSAMYLCASSSEGTSPYNEQFFGPGTRLTVL.

This CDR3 reads CASSPWGPSGQETQYF. The DNA for the CDR3 is TGCGCCAGCAGCCCCTGGGGCCCTAGCGGCCAAGAGACCCAGTACTTC. J is TRBJ2-5 and V is TRBV5-1, with TRBD2 identical over 7 bases. The CDR3 covers 16 residues. From germline, CDR1 is SGHRS and CDR2 YFSETQ. V lost 4 bases, J lost 1 base, and 10 bases stayed unmatched.

There are a few counts of this clonotype. The CDR3 DNA follows: TGCAGTGCTAGAGATCCGCCTAGCGGGCAAGAGACCCAGTACTTC. Protein sequence: CSARDPPSGQETQYF. V usage is TRBV20-1 and J usage is TRBJ2-5, with 8 bases identical to TRBD2. Germline loops: CDR1 DFQATT, CDR2 SNEGSKA (reference sequence). V lost 0 bases to trimming and J lost 2 bases; unmatched junction nucleotides: 5. The CDR3 contains 15 residues.

CDR3 sequence (DNA): TGCAGTGCTAGTAGACTAGCGGGAGAGGGAGACATTCAGTACTTC. Its protein product is CSASRLAGEGDIQYF. The chain uses TRBV20-1 and TRBJ2-4; 12 bases align to TRBD2. This CDR3 region has 15 residues. The germline CDR1 and CDR2 sequences are DFQATT and SNEGSKA (reference sequence). V gave up 3 bases and J gave up 8 bases; unmatched junction bases: 8.

The rearrangement uses TRBV20-1 and TRBJ2-5; D may be TRBD2 (5 bases). Germline CDR1 DFQATT, CDR2 SNEGSKA (reference sequence). Trimming removed 1 base at V and 5 bases at J, with 5 bases between. The CDR3 consists of 11 residues. CDR3 bases: TGCAGTGCTAGAGCGGGGGAGACCCAGTACTTC. It translates to CSARAGETQYF.

DNA of the CDR3: TGTGCCAGCAGCCAAGGGTGGGGGGGCCCGCAGCCCCAGCATTTT. Translated, it gives CASSQGWGGPQPQHF. The rearrangement uses TRBV3-1 and TRBJ1-5, with D maybe TRBD1 (6 bases). Deletions cut 1 base from V and 7 bases from J, with 14 bases between. The CDR3 spans 15 residues. The V gene's germline CDR1 is LGHDT and CDR2 YNNKEL (reference sequence).

This clonotype has just a few counts. The chain links TRBV6-1 to TRBJ1-5, with D possibly matching TRBD1 (6 bases). The CDR3 is made up of 13 amino acids. Trimming left V 8 bases short and J 2 bases short, with 10 bases between. Germline V gene sequence: CDR1 MNHNS, CDR2 SASEGT. This chain's CDR3 is CASLEGGNQPQHF. DNA for the CDR3: TGTGCCAGCCTTGAGGGGGGCAATCAGCCCCAGCATTTT.

V is TRBV14 and J is TRBJ2-4, with D perhaps TRBD1 or TRBD2 (5 bases each). The last part of the DNA fits TRBJ2-7 better; the J call may be wrong. This CDR3 comprises 16 residues. CDR1 SGHDN and CDR2 FVKESK come from the germline V gene. CDR3 in amino acids: CASSQDPGPSRHEQYF. The CDR3 DNA is TGTGCCAGCAGCCAAGATCCGGGACCCAGTCGTCACGAGCAGTACTTC.

The rearrangement joins TRBV7-3 to TRBJ2-3, with TRBD1 matching 8 bases. Trimming removed 5 bases from V and 3 bases from J; junction bases left unmatched: 10. Germline assignment: CDR1 SGHTA and CDR2 FQGTGA. The CDR3 is 16 amino acids. The CDR3 DNA reads TGTGCCAGCAGCCCTAGGGGGGACAGGATTACAGATACGCAGTATTTT. Translated: CASSPRGDRITDTQYF.

With respect to this clonotype: The junction does not match germline at one end; this may be a read error. This chain uses TRBV7-2 with TRBJ2-7; no definite D call. CDR1 and CDR2 (germline): SGHTA, FQGNSA. The CDR3 is 15 amino acids. CDR3 in amino acids: CVSSDRTWGSYEQYF. CDR3 sequence (DNA): TGTGTCAGCAGCGATAGAACGTGGGGCTCCTACGAGCAGTACTTC.

This clonotype was observed a handful of times. The chain carries TRBV4-3 and TRBJ2-1; D is possibly TRBD1 or TRBD2 (5 bases each). The CDR3 spans 17 residues. Germline V gives CDR1 LGHNA, CDR2 YSLEER. The V and J ends lost 1 base and 0 bases respectively, with 13 bases between them. CDR3 region: CASSQGQGRSSYNEQFF. The DNA of the CDR3 is TGCGCCAGCAGCCAAGGGCAGGGACGAAGCTCCTACAATGAGCAGTTCTTC.